These 21 T cell receptor beta chains were all obtained from the same sample, sequenced in a study of regulatory T cells in long-lasting Graves disease. To make TCR beta libraries, researchers used iRepertoire HTBI primers and Arm-PCR of CDR3 regions. TCRdb redid the calling of the multiplex PCR reads with MiXCR, one entry per CDR3 protein. Of 400,000 to 550,000 distinct CDR3 sequences listed, about a sixth were seen once; the top ten hold less than 30%. Time point of the sample: newly diagnosed GD, antithyroid drugs for less than 3 months. RNA isolated from PBMCs was used to make the TCR library. This sample was shared with a second study, whose subject was T cells in Graves' hyperthyroidism and ophthalmopathy.

Specimen: peripheral blood mononuclear cells (PBMCs), collected at new diagnosis, from a patient treated with antithyroid drugs. The receptors originated from a woman between 18 and 30 years old with Graves disease.

This clonotype was counted at least ten times. The V call is TRBV5-1, the J call TRBJ2-7; D is perhaps TRBD1 (6 bases). The CDR3 runs 16 residues. CDR1 SGHRS and CDR2 YFSETQ come from the germline V gene. V was shortened by 4 bases and J by 0 bases, with 17 bases between the two germline ends. CDR3 sequence reads: CASSNFRDTYSYEQYF. The CDR3 DNA is TGCGCCAGCAGCAACTTCCGGGACACTTACTCCTACGAGCAGTACTTC.

This clonotype was observed many times. The chain is built from TRBV20-1 and TRBJ2-7; possible D gene TRBD1, 5 bases. Trimming cost V 5 bases and J 3 bases, with 17 bases left between them. This CDR3 contains 14 residues. Germline-derived CDR1 and CDR2 are DFQATT and SNEGSKA (reference sequence). CDR3 nucleotide sequence: TGCAGTGCTTCCAGATCAGGGTCCCTCTACGAGCAGTACTTC. Protein sequence: CSASRSGSLYEQYF.

This clonotype has at least ten counts. This chain uses TRBV20-1 with TRBJ1-5; the D is unclear. V lost 0 bases, J lost 7 bases, and 10 bases lay in between. CDR3 length: 13 amino acids. Germline V CDR1 and CDR2: DFQATT, SNEGSKA (reference sequence). The CDR3 region has the DNA TGCAGTGCTAGAGATCAGCAAGGACAGCCCCAGCATTTT. This gives the protein CSARDQQGQPQHF.

The chain combines TRBV6-2 or TRBV6-3 with TRBJ1-6; 10 bases fit TRBD1. With 0 bases clipped from V and 5 bases from J, the junction kept 7 bases outside the gene matches. The CDR3 is 18 amino acids. CDR1 MNHEY and CDR2 SVGEGT come from the germline V gene. CDR3 nucleotide sequence: TGTGCCAGCAGTTACTCACTCGGGACAGGGGTCAATAATTCACCCCTCCACTTT. Protein sequence: CASSYSLGTGVNNSPLHF.

With regard to this clonotype: One base away lies a much larger clone, so this may be a sequencing read error. This sequence joins TRBV6-2 or TRBV6-3 and TRBJ2-1; tentatively, D is TRBD2 (6 bases). The CDR3 is 14 amino acids. The V and J ends lost 6 bases and 6 bases respectively, with 15 bases between them. Germline CDR1 MNHEY, CDR2 SVGEGT. In nucleotides, the CDR3 is TGTGCCAGCAGCTACGATTTGCGGGGCAATGAGCAGTTCTTC. The encoded protein is CASSYDLRGNEQFF.

This sequence joins TRBV27 and TRBJ1-1; D is unresolved. V was shortened by 1 base and J by 0 bases, with 12 bases between the two germline ends. CDR1 is MNHEY, CDR2 SMNVEV, per germline (reference sequence). This CDR3 comprises 16 residues. In nucleotides, the CDR3 is TGTGCCAGCAGTTTATTTCCGGGCTCGTTGAACACTGAAGCTTTCTTT. Its protein is CASSLFPGSLNTEAFF.

In this sample, this clonotype turned up many times. The V call is TRBV7-3, the J call TRBJ2-1, with D possibly matching TRBD2 (5 bases). V dropped 0 bases and J dropped 3 bases, with 12 bases sitting between them. The CDR3 is 16 amino acids. Germline V gene data show CDR1 as SGHTA and CDR2 as FQGTGA. The CDR3: CASSLTWTGSYNEQFF. The CDR3 DNA sequence: TGTGCCAGCAGCTTAACTTGGACGGGGAGCTACAATGAGCAGTTCTTC.

This clonotype came up a few times. The chain couples TRBV19 to TRBJ2-7; 8 nucleotides align to TRBD1. After removal of 8 bases from V and 6 bases from J, the junction contained 12 bases not matched to a gene. CDR1 is LNHDA, CDR2 SQIVND, per germline (reference sequence). The CDR3 runs to 14 residues. The CDR3 sequence is CASSTDRAGGEQYF. CDR3 DNA: TGTGCCAGTTCGACGGACAGGGCTGGAGGCGAGCAGTACTTC.

This clonotype was recorded many times. The gene calls are TRBV5-1 and TRBJ1-2; the D is unclear. The CDR3 consists of 17 residues. Trimming took off 0 bases at V and 0 bases at J, with 15 bases between the two ends. Germline V lookup: CDR1 SGHRS, CDR2 YFSETQ. CDR3 sequence reads: CASSLENRTGTNYGYTF. CDR3 in DNA: TGCGCCAGCAGCTTGGAAAATAGGACGGGGACTAACTATGGCTACACCTTC. Based on the CDR3 plus reference TRBV5-1 and TRBJ1-2, the full variable domain is KAGVTQTPRYLIKTRGQQVTLSCSPISGHRSVSWYQQTPGQGLQFLFEYFSETQRNKGNFPGRFSGRQFSNSRSEMNVSTLELGDSALYLCASSLENRTGTNYGYTFGSGTRLTVV.

This clonotype was recorded many times. This sequence joins TRBV28 and TRBJ2-3; D ambiguous. The CDR3 sequence is 13 residues long. Germline CDR1 is MDHEN and CDR2 is SYDVKM. The V end lost 5 bases, the J end lost 10 bases, and 16 bases lay between the germline ends. This chain's CDR3 is CASSISPELPQYF. CDR3 nucleotides: TGTGCCAGCAGTATTAGCCCCGAACTCCCGCAGTATTTT.

V and J are TRBV6-1 and TRBJ2-3; the D gene is possibly TRBD2 (5 bases). This CDR3 region has 14 residues. V lost 5 bases to trimming and J lost 4 bases, with 13 bases between them. Looked up from germline, CDR1 is MNHNS and CDR2 is SASEGT. The CDR3 sequence: CASSKSWEPDTQYF. Written as DNA, the CDR3 is TGTGCCAGCAGTAAGAGTTGGGAGCCAGATACGCAGTATTTT.

This clonotype has ten or more counts. The CDR3 is CASSLDGGRVTDTQYF. The CDR3 DNA reads as TGTGCCAGCAGCTTAGATGGGGGTAGAGTGACAGATACGCAGTATTTT. The chain links TRBV7-3 to TRBJ2-3; D is perhaps TRBD1 or TRBD2 (5 bases each). The CDR3 sequence is 16 residues long. Trimming stripped 2 bases from V and 3 bases from J, with 15 bases between. The germline V gene encodes CDR1 SGHTA and CDR2 FQGTGA.

In this sample, this clonotype turned up a few times. V gene TRBV19 combines with J gene TRBJ1-2; 8 positions match TRBD1. The V gene's germline CDR1 is LNHDA and CDR2 SQIVND (reference sequence). V shed 6 bases, J shed 4 bases, and the junction held 13 bases outside the gene matches. This CDR3 has 16 residues. The CDR3 DNA reads TGTGCCAGTAGCATACCTGGGGACAGGCAACCCTATGGCTACACCTTC. Protein product: CASSIPGDRQPYGYTF.

This clonotype appeared a few times. This chain connects TRBV27 to TRBJ2-7; TRBD2 matches 8 bases. The CDR3 totals 14 residues. Looked up from germline, CDR1 is MNHEY and CDR2 is SMNVEV (reference sequence). Trimming at V came to 5 bases and at J to 2 bases, leaving 5 bases not matched to a gene. The CDR3 nucleotides read TGTGCCAGCAGTCAGATAGCGGGACCCTACGAGCAGTACTTC. It translates to CASSQIAGPYEQYF.

This clonotype occurred a few times. This chain joins TRBV19 and TRBJ1-1; D may be TRBD1 (5 bases). V was pared by 3 bases and J by 0 bases, with 8 bases between. The CDR3 covers 14 residues. Germline V lookup: CDR1 LNHDA, CDR2 SQIVND (reference sequence). CDR3 region: CASSMGGLNTEAFF. The DNA of the CDR3 is TGTGCCAGTAGTATGGGGGGTTTGAACACTGAAGCTTTCTTT.

As to this clonotype: A read error is possible here, since a much larger clone lies one base away. This chain joins TRBV30 and TRBJ2-3; 9 nucleotides match TRBD2. Per the germline V gene, CDR1 is GTSNPN and CDR2 is SVGIG (reference sequence). This CDR3 contains 17 residues. CDR3 amino acids: CAWSFGGRVLLTDTRYF. CDR3 coding DNA: TGTGCCTGGAGTTTTGGCGGGAGGGTCCTCCTCACAGATACGCGGTATTTT.

The gene calls are TRBV9 and TRBJ2-1; 12 positions agree with TRBD2. The ends lost 4 bases at V and 4 bases at J; junction bases unmatched: 9. This CDR3 has 17 amino acids. Germline assignment: CDR1 SGDLS and CDR2 YYNGEE. In DNA form, the CDR3 reads TGTGCCAGCAGCACTCGACCCACTAGCGGGAGGTACAATGAGCAGTTCTTC. The encoded protein is CASSTRPTSGRYNEQFF.

In this sample, this clonotype turned up many times. The rearrangement joins TRBV7-2 to TRBJ2-3; the D is unclear. This CDR3 has 13 residues. Germline CDR1 reads SGHTA; CDR2 reads FQGNSA. V lost 5 bases to trimming and J lost 5 bases, with 11 bases between them. CDR3 sequence reads: CASSPQAVDTQYF. In DNA form, the CDR3 reads TGTGCCAGCAGCCCCCAGGCGGTAGATACGCAGTATTTT.

With respect to this clonotype: Just one base apart from a much larger clone, this may be a read error. V and J are TRBV12-3 or TRBV12-4 and TRBJ1-2; the D gene is possibly TRBD1 (5 bases). The CDR3 consists of 16 residues. CDR3 bases: TGTGCCAGCAGTTTATTCGGAGGGGCCGACATCTCTGGCCACACCTTC. This translates into CASSLFGGADISGHTF.

This clonotype appeared many times. The chain couples TRBV20-1 to TRBJ2-7, with D perhaps being TRBD1 or TRBD2 (6 bases each). Trimming left V 0 bases short and J 2 bases short, with 14 bases between. This CDR3 comprises 15 residues. Per the germline V gene, CDR1 is DFQATT and CDR2 is SNEGSKA (reference sequence). CDR3 protein: CSARDQPGATYEQYF. The CDR3 DNA follows: TGCAGTGCTAGAGATCAACCGGGGGCCACCTACGAGCAGTACTTC.

In its sample, this clonotype was seen a few times. This chain connects TRBV20-1 to TRBJ2-3, with a possible D match to TRBD1 (6 bases). This CDR3 contains 14 residues. Germline CDR1 DFQATT, CDR2 SNEGSKA (reference sequence). The CDR3 spells CSVHGGSFTDTQYF. The CDR3 DNA follows: TGCAGCGTCCATGGGGGCAGCTTCACAGATACGCAGTATTTT.